Listed here are 22 T cell receptor beta chains from one sample, sequenced in a study of blood T cell repertoires in COVID-19. Libraries were prepared by immunoSEQ multiplex PCR; TCRdb keeps only in-frame clonotypes and omits some of them. The sample carries 250,000 to 350,000 clones, roughly 90% recorded once. Sequenced material: peripheral blood. The receptors derive from a woman aged 25 to 39 with COVID-19, enrolled during active disease.

V usage is TRBV5-1 and J usage is TRBJ2-5; D perhaps matches TRBD1 (6 bases). This CDR3 spans 15 amino acids. From germline, CDR1 is SGHRS and CDR2 YFSETQ. Between the trimmed V and J ends, which lost 5 bases and 2 bases, there was a span of 16 bases. For the CDR3, the DNA is TGCGCCAGCAGAGATACAGGGAAACCTCAAGAGACCCAGTACTTC. As protein: CASRDTGKPQETQYF.

The rearrangement uses TRBV6-6 and TRBJ1-2, with D perhaps matching TRBD1 (6 bases). V was pared by 2 bases and J by 2 bases, with 9 bases between. CDR3 length equals 14 residues. CDR1 is MNHNY, CDR2 SVGAGI, per germline (reference sequence). CDR3 sequence reads: CASSYGQGNYGYTF. DNA of the CDR3: TGTGCCAGCAGTTACGGGCAGGGGAACTATGGCTACACCTTC.

This rearrangement joins TRBV5-4 to TRBJ2-2, with TRBD1 matching over 7 bases. The CDR3 length is 15 residues. Germline values: CDR1 SGHNT, CDR2 YYREEE (reference sequence). Trimming took 5 bases from V and 0 from J; bases not matched to a gene: 4. The CDR3 region is CASRFDRANTGELFF. The CDR3, as DNA: TGTGCCAGCAGATTCGACAGGGCGAACACCGGGGAGCTGTTTTTT.

This clone showed up just once. V is TRBV10-3 and J is TRBJ2-7; the D gene is possibly TRBD2 (5 bases). This CDR3 has 13 residues. The V and J ends lost 7 bases and 4 bases respectively, with 14 bases between them. Per the germline V gene, CDR1 is ENHRY and CDR2 is SYGVKD. Here the CDR3 reads CAIIGELGYEQYF. As DNA, the CDR3 is TGTGCCATCATTGGGGAGCTTGGGTACGAGCAGTACTTC.

This clone has only a few counts. This rearrangement joins TRBV7-9 to TRBJ1-2; perhaps TRBD1 as D (6 bases). This CDR3 region has 13 residues. Germline assignment: CDR1 SEHNR and CDR2 FQNEAQ (reference sequence). Trimming took 4 bases from V and 7 from J, leaving 13 bases between them. For the CDR3, the DNA is TGTGCCAGCAGCTCTTCCACAGGGTCTGGCTACACCTTC. This sequence encodes CASSSSTGSGYTF.

Comment on this clone: Other nucleotide sequences in the sample specify the same CDR3. The rearrangement links TRBV11-2 to TRBJ2-7; TRBD2 matches at 13 bases. Germline V gives CDR1 SGHAT, CDR2 FQNNGV. The CDR3 runs 13 residues. V shed 3 bases and J 7 bases; nucleotides not matched to a gene: 0. The CDR3 DNA reads TGTGCCAGCAGCTTGGGACTAGCGGGGGAGCAGTACTTC. Protein sequence: CASSLGLAGEQYF.

V usage is TRBV29-1 and J usage is TRBJ1-2; a possible D gene is TRBD1 (5 bases). V shed 5 bases and J shed 4 bases, with 8 bases lying between them. CDR1 and CDR2 from the germline V gene are SQVTM and ANQGSEA. The CDR3 has 11 residues. The CDR3 loop reads CSVLDSYGYTF. In nucleotides, the CDR3 is TGCAGCGTTTTAGACAGCTATGGCTACACCTTC.

V is TRBV2 and J is TRBJ2-7, with 8 bases identical to TRBD2. Germline V CDR1 and CDR2: SNHLY, FYNNEI. V was clipped by 3 bases and J by 3 bases; unmatched bases: 4. CDR3 length: 14 residues. The CDR3 spells CASSDTGGHYEQYF. CDR3 in DNA: TGTGCCAGCAGTGACACGGGAGGGCACTACGAGCAGTACTTC.

This chain joins TRBV5-6 and TRBJ2-3, with D tentatively TRBD1 (5 bases). The CDR3 spans 13 residues. Trimming removed 3 bases from V and 6 bases from J, with 11 bases in between. Germline V gives CDR1 SGHDT, CDR2 YYEEEE. The CDR3 spells CASSSAGIDTQYF. The CDR3 DNA reads TGTGCCAGCAGCTCGGCAGGGATTGATACGCAGTATTTT.

The chain uses TRBV7-2 and TRBJ2-5; 15 nucleotides align to TRBD2. Germline V gives CDR1 SGHTA, CDR2 FQGNSA. With V trimmed by 5 bases and J by 5 bases, 3 bases remained unmatched. This CDR3 is 15 amino acids long. The CDR3 here is CASSRTSGRAETQYF. The DNA for the CDR3 is TGTGCCAGCAGCCGGACTAGCGGGAGGGCTGAGACCCAGTACTTC.

This sequence joins TRBV19 and TRBJ1-1; unclear D gene. Germline CDR1 is LNHDA and CDR2 is SQIVND (reference sequence). The CDR3 is 14 amino acids. The V gene lost 3 bases and the J gene lost 5 bases, with 13 bases spanning the gap. The CDR3 nucleotides read TGTGCCAGTAGTATTGGGGAACTAGGGACTGAAGCTTTCTTT. Residues: CASSIGELGTEAFF.

This rearrangement joins TRBV24-1 to TRBJ2-1; TRBD2 matches 9 bases. This CDR3 region has 15 residues. Germline loops: CDR1 KGHDR, CDR2 SFDVKD. Trimming took 7 bases from V and 8 from J; bases not matched to a gene: 11. The CDR3 sequence: CATRWGSGSGDEQFF. In DNA form, the CDR3 reads TGTGCCACCAGATGGGGTAGCGGGAGCGGGGATGAGCAGTTCTTC.

Details on this clone: No conserved phenylalanine or tryptophan ends this CDR3, so it is likely a read error. No DNA is shown, since the ends of the CDR3 on it are uncertain; the CDR3 is the one TCRdb lists. The chain is built from TRBV11-3 and TRBJ2-6; the listed D gene, TRBD2, was not tested against the DNA. The CDR3 has 8 residues if both end residues are counted. Germline V CDR1 and CDR2: SGHNT, YENEEA. CDR3: CASSPGTA.

This clone was recorded only once. This chain connects TRBV5-1 to TRBJ2-5; 12 bases agree with TRBD2. The CDR3 length is 15 residues. Germline CDR1 reads SGHRS; CDR2 reads YFSETQ. The junction had 0 bases not matched to a gene; V was cut back by 1 base and J by 2 bases. The CDR3 DNA is TGCGCCAGCAGCTTGCTAGCGGGAGGGCAAGAGACCCAGTACTTC. This codes for CASSLLAGGQETQYF.

This chain joins TRBV5-4 and TRBJ2-1, with 12 positions matching TRBD2. V trimming: 4 bases; J trimming: 4 bases; junction bases outside the gene matches: 9. CDR1 and CDR2 (germline): SGHNT, YYREEE (reference sequence). This CDR3 contains 17 residues. The CDR3 region has the DNA TGTGCCAGCAGCCGATTCTTGACTAGCGGGGGATACAATGAGCAGTTCTTC. Its translation is CASSRFLTSGGYNEQFF.

This clone was found once. This chain uses TRBV19 with TRBJ1-5; D is uncertain. The CDR3 totals 16 residues. Trimming left V 3 bases short and J 7 bases short, with 19 bases between. The germline V gene has CDR1 LNHDA and CDR2 SQIVND (reference sequence). This CDR3 reads CASSIVGVRSGQPQHF. In DNA form, the CDR3 reads TGTGCCAGTAGTATCGTGGGTGTCCGTTCGGGACAGCCCCAGCATTTT. Looking up the rest from reference TRBV19 and TRBJ1-5 gives the full variable domain: DGGITQSPKYLFRKEGQNVTLSCEQNLNHDAMYWYRQDPGQGLRLIYYSQIVNDFQKGDIAEGYSVSREKKESFPLTVTSAQKNPTAFYLCASSIVGVRSGQPQHFGDGTRLSIL.

The rearrangement uses TRBV19 and TRBJ2-3; TRBD2 is a possible D gene (6 bases). This CDR3 is built from 13 residues. V was cut by 1 base and J by 7 bases, with 9 bases left in between. Germline CDR1 reads LNHDA; CDR2 reads SQIVND (reference sequence). CDR3 in amino acids: CASSIGAGYTQYF. Here the CDR3 DNA reads TGTGCCAGTAGTATAGGAGCGGGCTATACGCAGTATTTT. Combining the CDR3 with reference TRBV19 and TRBJ2-3 gives the whole variable domain DGGITQSPKYLFRKEGQNVTLSCEQNLNHDAMYWYRQDPGQGLRLIYYSQIVNDFQKGDIAEGYSVSREKKESFPLTVTSAQKNPTAFYLCASSIGAGYTQYFGPGTRLTVL.

There are a few counts of this clone. J is TRBJ1-3 and V is TRBV29-1, with a possible D match to TRBD1 (6 bases). Trimming pared 7 bases from V and 2 bases from J, leaving 9 bases between. The CDR3 sequence is 12 residues long. CDR1 and CDR2 from the germline V gene are SQVTM and ANQGSEA. The CDR3, as DNA: TGCAGCGCCGGACAGCCTGGAAACACCATATATTTT. Its translation is CSAGQPGNTIYF.

This chain links TRBV30 with TRBJ1-6; possibly TRBD1 for D (6 bases). Germline-derived CDR1 and CDR2 are GTSNPN and SVGIG (reference sequence). Trimming cost V 2 bases and J 9 bases, with 11 bases left between them. This CDR3 is 13 amino acids long. Here the CDR3 reads CAWSSQGSSPLHF. The CDR3 DNA reads as TGTGCCTGGAGTTCCCAGGGGAGTTCACCCCTCCACTTT. Using reference TRBV30 and TRBJ1-6 for the parts outside the CDR3, the full variable domain is SQTIHQWPATLVQPVGSPLSLECTVEGTSNPNLYWYRQAAGRGLQLLFYSVGIGQISSEVPQNLSASRPQDRQFILSSKKLLLSDSGFYLCAWSSQGSSPLHFGNGTRLTVT.

The J gene is TRBJ2-1, the V gene TRBV5-4; 9 bases agree with TRBD2. The J segment lost 9 bases and the V segment lost 0 bases, leaving 10 bases of the junction unmatched. Germline V gene data show CDR1 as SGHNT and CDR2 as YYREEE (reference sequence). The CDR3 runs to 16 residues. Written as DNA, the CDR3 is TGTGCCAGCAGCTTGGAGCCTAGCGGGATTGGTGGTGAGCAGTTCTTC. It codes for CASSLEPSGIGGEQFF.

The chain couples TRBV7-8 to TRBJ1-6, with a possible D match to TRBD1 (6 bases). Trimming pared 3 bases from V and 7 bases from J, leaving 10 bases between. The length of the CDR3 is 14 residues. The germline CDR1 and CDR2 sequences are SGHVS and FQNEAQ. In DNA, the CDR3 is TGTGCCAGCAGCTTTGGACAGAACAATTCACCCCTCCACTTT. Its translation is CASSFGQNNSPLHF.

V gene TRBV29-1 combines with J gene TRBJ1-1; 7 positions match TRBD1. V lost 3 bases and J lost 7; bases outside the gene matches: 8. The CDR3 is 13 residues long. Per germline, CDR1 SQVTM and CDR2 ANQGSEA. CDR3 DNA sequence: TGCAGCGTTGACAGGGGGTCTAGGGGTGAAGCTTTCTTT. Its protein product is CSVDRGSRGEAFF. Complete variable domain (other parts from reference TRBV29-1 and TRBJ1-1): SAVISQKPSRDICQRGTSLTIQCQVDSQVTMMFWYRQQPGQSLTLIATANQGSEATYESGFVIDKFPISRPNLTFSTLTVSNMSPEDSSIYLCSVDRGSRGEAFFGQGTRLTVV.